This paragraph covers one T cell receptor beta chain sequence. The repertoire was sequenced with immunoSEQ multiplex PCR; TCRdb's copy has only in-frame clones and lacks some. Among some 16,000 clones listed, 85% to 95% were seen once. This sample was taken from a study of sequential checkpoint blockade in melanoma. The wider study: After both sequences, patients received maintenance nivolumab.

Treatment noted: randomized to nivolumab then ipilimumab (arm A) or the reverse (arm B). Sorted cells were live CD3+CD8+, lacking CD19 and CD56, from PBMCs. The CDR3 runs 16 residues. Deletions cut 1 base from V and 7 bases from J, with 17 bases between. Germline lookup yields CDR1 SGHTA and CDR2 FQGNSA. The chain couples TRBV7-2 to TRBJ1-3; D gene unclear. Sequenced here: CD8+ T cells sorted from blood (inferred from file names), sampled from a patient given nivolumab and ipilimumab in sequence. The TCR comes from a human donor with melanoma. The CDR3 DNA is TGTGCCAGCAGCTTAGTAGAGGCAGTCAACTGGAACACCATATATTTT. Protein product: CASSLVEAVNWNTIYF.